What follows are 21 T cell receptor beta chains derived from one specimen sequenced in a study of shared clonotypes between healthy human individuals. The table came from immunoSEQ multiplex PCR; TCRdb's copy has only in-frame clones and leaves some out. Found here are roughly 1.4 million clones, around 98.5% of them singletons; the top ten hold about 0.34%. Sequenced sample: naive CD4+ T cells sorted from blood. Subset meaning: CD45RA+ positively selected. The origin of the receptors is a man aged 25-40 years in good health.

CDR3 in DNA: TGTGCCAGCAGCCAATTTGGCGGGAGGGCCGACGAGCAGTACTTC. Translating gives CASSQFGGRADEQYF. This chain uses TRBV7-3 with TRBJ2-7; the match to TRBD2 covers 9 bases. This CDR3 comprises 15 residues. Germline CDR1 and CDR2: SGHTA and FQGTGA. V lost 5 bases to trimming and J lost 5 bases; unmatched junction nucleotides: 10.

The rearrangement joins TRBV7-9 to TRBJ1-2; D gene uncertain. The germline gives CDR1 SEHNR, CDR2 FQNEAQ (reference sequence). The CDR3 runs to 12 residues. Trimming took 5 bases from V and 3 from J, leaving 7 bases between them. The CDR3 coding sequence is TGTGCCAGCAGCCCTGTTGACTATGGCTACACCTTC. It is translated as CASSPVDYGYTF.

This chain links TRBV4-3 with TRBJ2-1; 8 bases are a match to TRBD2. Germline CDR1 is LGHNA and CDR2 is YSLEER. V gave up 0 bases and J gave up 4 bases; unmatched junction bases: 8. The CDR3 loop spans 17 amino acids. CDR3 nucleotide sequence: TGCGCCAGCAGCCAAGATGGGTCTAGCGGGTTTTACAATGAGCAGTTCTTC. It is translated as CASSQDGSSGFYNEQFF.

The chain has TRBV28 and TRBJ1-2; 7 positions match TRBD1. V shed 6 bases, J shed 2 bases, and the junction held 15 bases outside the gene matches. The CDR3 length is 17 residues. In germline, CDR1 is MDHEN, CDR2 SYDVKM. The CDR3 sequence: CASRQNRGRSQNYGYTF. Written as DNA, the CDR3 is TGTGCCAGCAGACAGAACAGGGGCCGTAGCCAAAACTATGGCTACACCTTC.

The chain employs TRBV10-3 and TRBJ1-2; D is unresolved. The V gene lost 0 bases and the J gene lost 6 bases, with 11 bases spanning the gap. CDR3 length: 14 residues. CDR1 and CDR2 (germline): ENHRY, SYGVKD. CDR3 amino acids: CAISESLTQDGYTF. DNA for the CDR3: TGTGCCATCAGTGAGTCGCTTACGCAGGATGGCTACACCTTC.

This chain joins TRBV18 and TRBJ2-2, with 8 bases lining up with TRBD1. Germline V gives CDR1 KGHSH, CDR2 LQKENI. This CDR3 region has 14 residues. V shed 2 bases and J 7 bases; nucleotides not matched to a gene: 3. CDR3 region: CASSPGQGIGELFF. The CDR3 bases are TGTGCCAGCTCACCAGGACAGGGTATCGGGGAGCTGTTTTTT.

The chain joins TRBV29-1 to TRBJ1-1; 10 bases are a match to TRBD1. Per germline, CDR1 SQVTM and CDR2 ANQGSEA. Germline trimming cut 3 bases from V and 0 bases from J; bases unmatched to any gene: 7. The CDR3 runs 16 residues. CDR3 region: CSVESDRGVMNTEAFF. For the CDR3, the DNA is TGCAGCGTTGAGTCGGACAGGGGGGTTATGAACACTGAAGCTTTCTTT.

The rearrangement uses TRBV14 and TRBJ2-1, with D perhaps TRBD1 (6 bases). Per germline, CDR1 SGHDN and CDR2 FVKESK. The CDR3 is 16 residues long. With 4 bases removed from V and 2 bases from J, the gap between germline ends came to 15 bases. CDR3 in DNA: TGTGCCAGCAGCCCCATACAGGGTGGCCCCTACAATGAGCAGTTCTTC. Translated: CASSPIQGGPYNEQFF.

Points on this clone: Different DNA sequences within this sample yield the same CDR3. The rearrangement links TRBV28 to TRBJ1-1; TRBD1 matches 7 bases. V lost 1 base and J lost 0; bases outside the gene matches: 2. Germline CDR1 reads MDHEN; CDR2 reads SYDVKM. There are 15 residues in the CDR3. This CDR3 reads CASSLLDRLNTEAFF. CDR3 sequence (DNA): TGTGCCAGCAGTTTATTGGACAGGCTGAACACTGAAGCTTTCTTT.

This chain connects TRBV4-2 to TRBJ1-1; D unclear. Germline CDR1 reads LGHNA; CDR2 reads YNFKEQ. The CDR3 contains 14 residues. Between the trimmed V and J ends, which lost 2 bases and 1 base, there was a span of 8 bases. CDR3 coding DNA: TGTGCCAGCAGCCAACCGAACGGGAACACTGAAGCTTTCTTT. It encodes CASSQPNGNTEAFF.

This rearrangement joins TRBV19 to TRBJ1-2, with D uncertain. Trimming cost V 6 bases and J 5 bases, with 16 bases left between them. The CDR3 runs 14 residues. Germline V lookup: CDR1 LNHDA, CDR2 SQIVND (reference sequence). In DNA, the CDR3 is TGTGCCAGTAGAACCTCGGGCGTCAATTATGGCTACACCTTC. Protein sequence: CASRTSGVNYGYTF.

This clone was recorded once. The V gene is TRBV5-6, the J gene TRBJ2-1; 7 nucleotides match TRBD2. Germline-derived CDR1 and CDR2 are SGHDT and YYEEEE. Unmatched junction bases numbered 7, after V lost 0 bases and J lost 7 bases. The CDR3 is made up of 15 amino acids. The CDR3 here is CASSLVAGVGNEQFF. The DNA for the CDR3 is TGTGCCAGCAGCTTGGTCGCGGGAGTTGGTAATGAGCAGTTCTTC. Full variable domain (rest looked up from reference TRBV5-6 and TRBJ2-1): DAGVTQSPTHLIKTRGQQVTLRCSPKSGHDTVSWYQQALGQGPQFIFQYYEEEERQRGNFPDRFSGHQFPNYSSELNVNALLLGDSALYLCASSLVAGVGNEQFFGPGTRLTVL.

The gene calls are TRBV30 and TRBJ2-7; TRBD2 matches at 7 bases. Germline CDR1 GTSNPN, CDR2 SVGIG (reference sequence). The CDR3 is made up of 14 amino acids. V lost 1 base to trimming and J lost 0 bases; unmatched junction nucleotides: 3. The CDR3 region has the DNA TGTGCCTGGAGTGGGGGCGGGAGCTCCTACGAGCAGTACTTC. The encoded protein is CAWSGGGSSYEQYF.

The chain is built from TRBV5-4 and TRBJ2-3; 9 bases agree with TRBD2. Germline V gene sequence: CDR1 SGHNT, CDR2 YYREEE (reference sequence). J was trimmed by 4 bases and V by 0 bases; bases with no gene match: 0. CDR3 length equals 14 residues. CDR3 nucleotide sequence: TGTGCCAGCAGCTTGGTAGCGGGGGCAGATACGCAGTATTTT. Amino acid sequence: CASSLVAGADTQYF.

This clone appeared once. The gene calls are TRBV18 and TRBJ1-5; 8 bases align to TRBD1. The V gene's germline CDR1 is KGHSH and CDR2 LQKENI. Trimming removed 6 bases from V and 2 bases from J; junction bases left unmatched: 6. This CDR3 comprises 15 residues. CDR3 in DNA: TGTGCCAGCTCGGCAGGGGGCATGGGCAATCAGCCCCAGCATTTT. This encodes CASSAGGMGNQPQHF.

The chain carries TRBV18 and TRBJ2-7; D call uncertain. The germline CDR1 and CDR2 sequences are KGHSH and LQKENI. Between the trimmed V and J ends, which lost 5 bases and 0 bases, there was a span of 11 bases. The CDR3 spans 14 residues. DNA for the CDR3: TGTGCCAGCTCATCATCACGGAACTCCTACGAGCAGTACTTC. Translated, it gives CASSSSRNSYEQYF. Full variable domain (remainder filled in from reference TRBV18 and TRBJ2-7): NAGVMQNPRHLVRRRGQEARLRCSPMKGHSHVYWYRQLPEEGLKFMVYLQKENIIDESGMPKERFSAEFPKEGPSILRIQQVVRGDSAAYFCASSSSRNSYEQYFGPGTRLTVT.

The V gene is TRBV10-3, the J gene TRBJ2-2, with 11 positions matching TRBD2. CDR3 length equals 17 residues. Per the germline V gene, CDR1 is ENHRY and CDR2 is SYGVKD. V dropped 3 bases and J dropped 3; count of bases not matched to a gene: 6. DNA of the CDR3: TGTGCCATCAGTGATAAGCTAGCGGGGGGATACACCGGGGAGCTGTTTTTT. This translates into CAISDKLAGGYTGELFF.

V is TRBV25-1 and J is TRBJ2-7, with 7 bases that match TRBD1. This CDR3 is 13 amino acids long. V was pared by 2 bases and J by 4 bases, with 2 bases of the junction left unmatched. Germline V lookup: CDR1 MGHDK, CDR2 SYGVNS. The CDR3 reads CASSENRGYEQYF. CDR3 nucleotide sequence: TGTGCCAGCAGTGAAAACAGGGGTTACGAGCAGTACTTC.

The DNA for the CDR3 is TGTGCCTGGAGTGTACTTGCGGGAGGGCCCAATAACGAGCAGTACTTC. Its protein is CAWSVLAGGPNNEQYF. The V call is TRBV30, the J call TRBJ2-7, with TRBD2 matching over 9 bases. CDR3 length: 16 amino acids. Trimming cost V 0 bases and J 5 bases; bases outside gene matches: 11. From germline, CDR1 is GTSNPN and CDR2 SVGIG (reference sequence).

V usage is TRBV5-8 and J usage is TRBJ1-5; D call uncertain. V lost 4 bases to trimming and J lost 2 bases, with 10 bases between them. This CDR3 has 14 residues. Looked up from germline, CDR1 is SGHTS and CDR2 is YDEGEE. In DNA form, the CDR3 reads TGTGCCAGCAGCCCCGGGTGGGGCAATCAGCCCCAGCATTTT. Translating it yields CASSPGWGNQPQHF.

This chain uses TRBV28 with TRBJ2-7; TRBD1 agrees at 8 bases. Looked up from germline, CDR1 is MDHEN and CDR2 is SYDVKM. The V and J ends lost 4 bases and 6 bases, in that order; junction bases with no gene match: 5. This CDR3 is built from 13 residues. The CDR3: CASSWPGQGEQYF. In DNA form, the CDR3 reads TGTGCCAGCAGTTGGCCAGGACAGGGCGAGCAGTACTTC.